The TCR beta chain under discussion was sequenced for a study of blood T cell repertoires in COVID-19. Authors' processing steps: Counts of nucleated cells, estimated from reference gene primer amplification, were obtained. Here immunoSEQ multiplex PCR was the method, and the copy in TCRdb shows in-frame clones only, minus some. V and J calls and clone size are given by that table; D and trimming were obtained from the DNA. The sample shows some 200,000 clones, roughly 84% of them seen only once. This CDR3 has 14 residues. The V and J ends lost 5 bases and 1 base respectively, with 12 bases between them. Germline CDR1 is SGHTA and CDR2 is FQGNSA.

The chain couples TRBV7-2 to TRBJ2-7; possible D gene TRBD2, 6 bases. This receptor was identified in a man in his forties who had recovered from COVID-19. The specimen sequenced was PBMCs or T cells enriched from blood (not recorded which). This CDR3 reads CASSLGLASYEQYF. As DNA, the CDR3 is TGTGCCAGCAGCCTGGGACTCGCATCCTACGAGCAGTACTTC.